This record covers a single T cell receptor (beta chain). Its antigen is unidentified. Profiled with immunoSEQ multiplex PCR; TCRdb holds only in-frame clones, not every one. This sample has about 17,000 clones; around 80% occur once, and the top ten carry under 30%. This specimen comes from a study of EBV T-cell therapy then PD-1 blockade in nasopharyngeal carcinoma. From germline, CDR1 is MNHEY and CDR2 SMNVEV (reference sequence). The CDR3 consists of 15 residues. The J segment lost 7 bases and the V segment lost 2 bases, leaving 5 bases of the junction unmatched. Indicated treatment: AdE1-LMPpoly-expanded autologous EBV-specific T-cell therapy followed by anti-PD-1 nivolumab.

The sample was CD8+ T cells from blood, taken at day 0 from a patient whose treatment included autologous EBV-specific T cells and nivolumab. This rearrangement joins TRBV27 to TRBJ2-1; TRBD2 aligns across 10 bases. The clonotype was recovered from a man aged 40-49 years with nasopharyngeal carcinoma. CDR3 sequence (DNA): TGTGCCAGCAGTTTACGGCTAGCGGGGGCAAATGAGCAGTTCTTC. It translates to CASSLRLAGANEQFF.